This TCR beta chain appears in the sequencing data of a study of T cell responses to AZD1222 COVID-19 vaccine. Repertoires were generated with immunoSEQ multiplex PCR, while TCRdb's copy carries only in-frame clones and drops some. Counted here are 120,000 or so clones, roughly 88% occurring once; the ten biggest clones make up 27%. Whole-study results and caveats: AZD1222 recipients seropositive at baseline numbered only six or seven. Without day 14 samples, only post-peak T cell repertoires were studied. Mapped onto spike, vaccine-associated CD4 TCRs spanned it and were dominant at 160-218 and 743-854.

Timing groups of about 4 and about 12 weeks for second doses were pooled. Concerning this clone itself: Antigen: not known.

Germline CDR1 is SNHLY and CDR2 is FYNNEI. V was pared by 2 bases and J by 2 bases, with 8 bases between. The CDR3 is 14 amino acids. The sequence was collected from an adult who received the AZD1222 COVID-19 vaccine. The sample was peripheral blood, taken 28 days after the second AZD1222 dose. This sequence joins TRBV2 and TRBJ2-3; D ambiguous. The CDR3 sequence: CASSEQAFTDTQYF. The CDR3 DNA is TGTGCCAGCAGTGAACAGGCCTTCACAGATACGCAGTATTTT.